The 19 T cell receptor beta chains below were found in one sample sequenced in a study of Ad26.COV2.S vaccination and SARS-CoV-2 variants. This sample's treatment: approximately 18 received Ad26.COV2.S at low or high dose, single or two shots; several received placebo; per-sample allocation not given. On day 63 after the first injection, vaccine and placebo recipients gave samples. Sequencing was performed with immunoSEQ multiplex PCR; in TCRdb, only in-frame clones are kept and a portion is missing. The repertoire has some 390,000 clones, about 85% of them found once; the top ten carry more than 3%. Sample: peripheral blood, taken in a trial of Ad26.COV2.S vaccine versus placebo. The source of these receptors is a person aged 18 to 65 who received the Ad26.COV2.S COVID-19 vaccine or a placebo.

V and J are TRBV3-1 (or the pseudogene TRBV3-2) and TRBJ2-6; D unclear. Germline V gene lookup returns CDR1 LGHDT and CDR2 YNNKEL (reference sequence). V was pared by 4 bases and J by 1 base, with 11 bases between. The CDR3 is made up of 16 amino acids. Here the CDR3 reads CASSLQPGSGANVLTF. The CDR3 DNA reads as TGTGCCAGCAGCCTTCAACCAGGTTCTGGGGCCAACGTCCTGACTTTC.

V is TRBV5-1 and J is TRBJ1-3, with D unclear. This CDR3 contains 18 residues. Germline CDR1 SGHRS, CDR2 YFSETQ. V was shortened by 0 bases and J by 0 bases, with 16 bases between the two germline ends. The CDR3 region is CASSLVHRDYGSGNTIYF. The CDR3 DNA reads TGCGCCAGCAGCTTGGTCCACCGGGATTATGGCTCTGGAAACACCATATATTTT. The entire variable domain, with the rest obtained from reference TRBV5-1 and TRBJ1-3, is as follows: KAGVTQTPRYLIKTRGQQVTLSCSPISGHRSVSWYQQTPGQGLQFLFEYFSETQRNKGNFPGRFSGRQFSNSRSEMNVSTLELGDSALYLCASSLVHRDYGSGNTIYFGEGSWLTVV.

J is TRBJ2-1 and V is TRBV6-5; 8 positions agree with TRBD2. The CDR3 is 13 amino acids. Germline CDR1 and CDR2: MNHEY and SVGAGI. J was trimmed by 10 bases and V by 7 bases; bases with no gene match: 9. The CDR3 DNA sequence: TGTGCCAGCACGCCCTTCGGGGGGGCGGAGCAGTTCTTC. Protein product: CASTPFGGAEQFF.

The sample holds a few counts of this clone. The CDR3 bases are TGTGCCAGCAGTGAAGTTGGGGGGAGGACTGAAGCTTTCTTT. Its translation is CASSEVGGRTEAFF. The V call is TRBV6-1, the J call TRBJ1-1; weak D call: TRBD1 (5 bases). The CDR3 runs 14 residues. The V end was cut by 1 base, the J end by 5 bases, with 11 bases between. Germline values: CDR1 MNHNS, CDR2 SASEGT.

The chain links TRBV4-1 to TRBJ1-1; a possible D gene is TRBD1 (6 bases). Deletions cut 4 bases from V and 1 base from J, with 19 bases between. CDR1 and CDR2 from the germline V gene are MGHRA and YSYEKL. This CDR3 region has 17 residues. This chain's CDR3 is CASSLNVRGPQNTEAFF. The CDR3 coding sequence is TGCGCCAGCAGCCTGAATGTCAGGGGTCCCCAGAACACTGAAGCTTTCTTT.

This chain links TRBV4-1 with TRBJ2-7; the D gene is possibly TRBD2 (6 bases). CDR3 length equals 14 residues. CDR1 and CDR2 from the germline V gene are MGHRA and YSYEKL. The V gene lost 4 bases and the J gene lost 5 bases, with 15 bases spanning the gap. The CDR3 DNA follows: TGCGCCAGCAGCCTTGGGACTCCGCTCGACGAGCAGTACTTC. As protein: CASSLGTPLDEQYF.

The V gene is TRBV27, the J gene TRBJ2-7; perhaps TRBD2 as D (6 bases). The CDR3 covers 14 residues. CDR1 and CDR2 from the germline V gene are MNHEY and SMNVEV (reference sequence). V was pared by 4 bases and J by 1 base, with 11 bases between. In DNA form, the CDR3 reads TGTGCCAGCAGTTGGGGGGACGGGTCCTACGAGCAGTACTTC. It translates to CASSWGDGSYEQYF.

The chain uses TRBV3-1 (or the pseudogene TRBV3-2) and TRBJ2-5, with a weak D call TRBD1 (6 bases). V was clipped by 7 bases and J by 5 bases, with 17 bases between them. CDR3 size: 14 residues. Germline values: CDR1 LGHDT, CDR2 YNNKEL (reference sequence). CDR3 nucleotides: TGTGCCAGCACCCTAACAGGGTTTAAGGAGACCCAGTACTTC. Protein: CASTLTGFKETQYF.

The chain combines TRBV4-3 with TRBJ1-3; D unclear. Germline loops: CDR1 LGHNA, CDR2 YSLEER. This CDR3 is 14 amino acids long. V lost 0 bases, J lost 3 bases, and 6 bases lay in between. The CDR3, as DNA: TGCGCCAGCAGCCAAGATCCAGGTGGAAACACCATATATTTT. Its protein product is CASSQDPGGNTIYF.

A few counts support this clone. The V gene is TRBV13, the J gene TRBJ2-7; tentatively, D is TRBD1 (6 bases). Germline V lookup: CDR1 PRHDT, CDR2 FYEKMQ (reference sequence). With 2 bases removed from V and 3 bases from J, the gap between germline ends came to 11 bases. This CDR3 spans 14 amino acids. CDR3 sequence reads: CASSLHGQFYEQYF. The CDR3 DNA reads TGTGCCAGCAGCTTACATGGACAGTTCTACGAGCAGTACTTC.

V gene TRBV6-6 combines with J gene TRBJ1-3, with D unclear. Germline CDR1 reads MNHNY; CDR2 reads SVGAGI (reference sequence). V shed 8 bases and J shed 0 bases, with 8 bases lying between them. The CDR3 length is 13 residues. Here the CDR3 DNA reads TGTGCCAGCGTGGCGTCCTCTGGAAACACCATATATTTT. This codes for CASVASSGNTIYF.

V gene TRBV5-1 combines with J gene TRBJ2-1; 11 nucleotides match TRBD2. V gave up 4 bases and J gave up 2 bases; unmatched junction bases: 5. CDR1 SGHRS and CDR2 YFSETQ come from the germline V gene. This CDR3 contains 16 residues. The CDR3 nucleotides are TGCGCCAGCAGCCCGTCTAGCGGGGGGACCTACAATGAGCAGTTCTTC. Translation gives CASSPSSGGTYNEQFF.

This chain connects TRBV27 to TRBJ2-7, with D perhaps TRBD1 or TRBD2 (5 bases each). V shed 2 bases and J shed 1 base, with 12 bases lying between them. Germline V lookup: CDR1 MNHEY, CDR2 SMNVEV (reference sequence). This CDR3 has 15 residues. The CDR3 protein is CASSLGTPGSYEQYF. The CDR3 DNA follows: TGTGCCAGCAGTTTAGGGACGCCGGGGTCCTACGAGCAGTACTTC.

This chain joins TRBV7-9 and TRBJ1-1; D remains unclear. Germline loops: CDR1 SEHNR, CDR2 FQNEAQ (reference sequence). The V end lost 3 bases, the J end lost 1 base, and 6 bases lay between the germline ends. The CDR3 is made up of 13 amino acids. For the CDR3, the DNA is TGTGCCAGCAGCTTCGCCGAGAACACTGAAGCTTTCTTT. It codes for CASSFAENTEAFF.

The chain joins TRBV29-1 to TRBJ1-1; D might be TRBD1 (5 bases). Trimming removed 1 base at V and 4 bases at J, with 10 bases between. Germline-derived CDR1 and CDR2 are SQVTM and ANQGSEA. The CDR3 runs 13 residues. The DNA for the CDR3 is TGCAGCGTTGAAGGGACCCAGGGCACTGAAGCTTTCTTT. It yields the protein CSVEGTQGTEAFF.

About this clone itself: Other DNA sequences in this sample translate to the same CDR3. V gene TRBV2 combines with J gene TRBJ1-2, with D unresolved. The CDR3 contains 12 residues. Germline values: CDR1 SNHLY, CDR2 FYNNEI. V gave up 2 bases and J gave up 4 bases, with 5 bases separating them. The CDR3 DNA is TGTGCCAGCAGTGAACGGGGCTATGGCTACACCTTC. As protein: CASSERGYGYTF. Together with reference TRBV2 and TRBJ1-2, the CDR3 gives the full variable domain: EPEVTQTPSHQVTQMGQEVILRCVPISNHLYFYWYRQILGQKVEFLVSFYNNEISEKSEIFDDQFSVERPDGSNFTLKIRSTKLEDSAMYFCASSERGYGYTFGSGTRLTVV.

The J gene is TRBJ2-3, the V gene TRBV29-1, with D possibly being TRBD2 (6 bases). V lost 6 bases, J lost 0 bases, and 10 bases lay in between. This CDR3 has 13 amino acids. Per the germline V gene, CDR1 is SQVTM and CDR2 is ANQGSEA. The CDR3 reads CSVVGGSTDTQYF. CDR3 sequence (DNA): TGCAGCGTCGTCGGGGGTAGCACAGATACGCAGTATTTT.

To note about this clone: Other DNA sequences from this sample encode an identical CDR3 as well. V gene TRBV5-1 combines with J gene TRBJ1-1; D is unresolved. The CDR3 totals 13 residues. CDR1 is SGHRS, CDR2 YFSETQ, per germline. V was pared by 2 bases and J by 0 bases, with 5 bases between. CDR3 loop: CASSLVLNTEAFF. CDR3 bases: TGCGCCAGCAGCTTAGTATTGAACACTGAAGCTTTCTTT. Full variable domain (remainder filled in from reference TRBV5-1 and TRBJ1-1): KAGVTQTPRYLIKTRGQQVTLSCSPISGHRSVSWYQQTPGQGLQFLFEYFSETQRNKGNFPGRFSGRQFSNSRSEMNVSTLELGDSALYLCASSLVLNTEAFFGQGTRLTVV.

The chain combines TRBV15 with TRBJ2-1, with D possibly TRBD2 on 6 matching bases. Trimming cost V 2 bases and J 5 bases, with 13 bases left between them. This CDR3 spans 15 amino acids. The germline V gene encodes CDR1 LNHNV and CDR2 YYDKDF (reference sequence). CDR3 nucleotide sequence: TGTGCCACCAGCAGACGCCGGGACTTTCACAATGAGCAGTTCTTC. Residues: CATSRRRDFHNEQFF.